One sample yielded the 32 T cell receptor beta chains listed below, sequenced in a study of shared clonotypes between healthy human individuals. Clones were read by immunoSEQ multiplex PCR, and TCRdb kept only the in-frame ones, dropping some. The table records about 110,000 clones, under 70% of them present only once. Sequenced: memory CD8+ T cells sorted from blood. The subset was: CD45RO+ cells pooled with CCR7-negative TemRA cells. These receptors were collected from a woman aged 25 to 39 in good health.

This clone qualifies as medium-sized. The CDR3 bases are TGTGCCAGCAGCTTAGGCGGGAGGGCCTTGGATACGCAGTATTTT. Encoded protein: CASSLGGRALDTQYF. The chain employs TRBV11-2 and TRBJ2-3; 9 bases match TRBD2. With V trimmed by 1 base and J by 6 bases, 5 bases remained unmatched. The germline V gene encodes CDR1 SGHAT and CDR2 FQNNGV. The CDR3 has 15 residues.

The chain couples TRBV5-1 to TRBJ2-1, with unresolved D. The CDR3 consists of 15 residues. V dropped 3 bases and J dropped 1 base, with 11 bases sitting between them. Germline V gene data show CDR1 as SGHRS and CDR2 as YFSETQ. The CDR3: CASSWQFVSYNEQFF. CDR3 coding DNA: TGCGCCAGCAGCTGGCAGTTCGTTTCCTACAATGAGCAGTTCTTC.

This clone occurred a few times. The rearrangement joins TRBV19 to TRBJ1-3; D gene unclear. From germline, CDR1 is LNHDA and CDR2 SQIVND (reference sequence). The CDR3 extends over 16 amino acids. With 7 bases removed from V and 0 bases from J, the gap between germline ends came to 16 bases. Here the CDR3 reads CASTVGHRNSGNTIYF. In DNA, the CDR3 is TGTGCCAGTACCGTGGGCCATCGAAACTCTGGAAACACCATATATTTT.

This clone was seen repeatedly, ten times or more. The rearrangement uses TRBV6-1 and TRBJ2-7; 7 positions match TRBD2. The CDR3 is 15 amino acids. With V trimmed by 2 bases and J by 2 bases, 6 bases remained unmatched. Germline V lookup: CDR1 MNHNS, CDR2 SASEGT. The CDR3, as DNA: TGTGCCAGCAGTGAACGATCTAGCGGCGCCTACGAGCAGTACTTC. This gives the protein CASSERSSGAYEQYF.

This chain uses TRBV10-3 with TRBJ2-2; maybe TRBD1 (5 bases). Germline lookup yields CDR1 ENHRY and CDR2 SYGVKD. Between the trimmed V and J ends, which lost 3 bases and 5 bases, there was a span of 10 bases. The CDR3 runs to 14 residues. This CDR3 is CAISDYTGTGELFF. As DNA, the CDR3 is TGTGCCATCAGTGACTACACAGGTACCGGGGAGCTGTTTTTT.

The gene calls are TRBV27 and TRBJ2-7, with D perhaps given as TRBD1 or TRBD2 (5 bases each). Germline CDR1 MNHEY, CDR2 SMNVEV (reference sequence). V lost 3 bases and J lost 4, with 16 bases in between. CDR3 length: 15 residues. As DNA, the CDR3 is TGTGCCAGCAGTTTCCGCTATGGGGACCGTTACGAGCAGTACTTC. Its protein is CASSFRYGDRYEQYF.

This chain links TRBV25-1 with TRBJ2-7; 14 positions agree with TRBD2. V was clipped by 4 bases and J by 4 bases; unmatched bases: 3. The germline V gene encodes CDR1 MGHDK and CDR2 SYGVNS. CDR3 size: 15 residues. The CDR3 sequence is CASSATSGREYEQYF. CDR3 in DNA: TGTGCCAGCAGTGCGACTAGCGGGAGGGAATACGAGCAGTACTTC.

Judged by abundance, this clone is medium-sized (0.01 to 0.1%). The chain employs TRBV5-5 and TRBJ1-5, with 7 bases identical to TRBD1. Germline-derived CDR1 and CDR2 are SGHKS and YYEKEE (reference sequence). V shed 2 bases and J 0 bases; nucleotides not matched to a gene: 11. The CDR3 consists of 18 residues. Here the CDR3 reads CASSFRDRELLSNQPQHF. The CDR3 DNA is TGTGCCAGCAGCTTTAGGGACAGAGAACTCCTTAGCAATCAGCCCCAGCATTTT.

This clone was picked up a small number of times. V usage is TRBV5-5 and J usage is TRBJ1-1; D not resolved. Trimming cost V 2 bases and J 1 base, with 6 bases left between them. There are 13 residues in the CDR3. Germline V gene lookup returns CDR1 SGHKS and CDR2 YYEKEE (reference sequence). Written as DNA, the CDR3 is TGTGCCAGCAGCTTAACATCGAACACTGAAGCTTTCTTT. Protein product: CASSLTSNTEAFF.

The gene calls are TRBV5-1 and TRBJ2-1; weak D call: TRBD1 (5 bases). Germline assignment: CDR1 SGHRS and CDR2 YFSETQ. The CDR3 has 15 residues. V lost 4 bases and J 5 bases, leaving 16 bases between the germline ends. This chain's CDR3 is CASSPRTPDHNEQFF. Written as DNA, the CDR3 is TGCGCCAGCAGCCCACGGACACCAGACCACAATGAGCAGTTCTTC.

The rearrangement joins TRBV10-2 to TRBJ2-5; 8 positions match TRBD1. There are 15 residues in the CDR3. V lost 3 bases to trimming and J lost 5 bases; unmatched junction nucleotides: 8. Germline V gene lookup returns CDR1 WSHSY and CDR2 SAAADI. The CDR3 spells CASSERGRGRETQYF. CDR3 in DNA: TGCGCCAGCAGTGAAAGGGGCAGGGGGCGCGAGACCCAGTACTTC.

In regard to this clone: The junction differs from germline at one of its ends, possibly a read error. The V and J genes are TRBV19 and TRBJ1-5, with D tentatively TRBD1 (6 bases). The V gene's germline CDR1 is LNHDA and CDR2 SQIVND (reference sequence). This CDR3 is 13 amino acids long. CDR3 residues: CASSIGLGTRIRF. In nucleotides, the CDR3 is TGTGCCAGTAGTATAGGGCTTGGGACAAGGATTCGATTT. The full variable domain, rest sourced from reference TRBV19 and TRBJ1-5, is DGGITQSPKYLFRKEGQNVTLSCEQNLNHDAMYWYRQDPGQGLRLIYYSQIVNDFQKGDIAEGYSVSREKKESFPLTVTSAQKNPTAFYLCASSIGLGTRIRFGDGTRLSIL.

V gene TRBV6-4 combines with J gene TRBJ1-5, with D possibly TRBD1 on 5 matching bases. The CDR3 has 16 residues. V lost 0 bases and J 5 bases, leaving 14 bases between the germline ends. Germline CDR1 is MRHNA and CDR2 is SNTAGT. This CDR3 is CASSDSGGRVDQPQHF. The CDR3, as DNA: TGTGCCAGCAGTGACTCGGGGGGGAGAGTGGATCAGCCCCAGCATTTT.

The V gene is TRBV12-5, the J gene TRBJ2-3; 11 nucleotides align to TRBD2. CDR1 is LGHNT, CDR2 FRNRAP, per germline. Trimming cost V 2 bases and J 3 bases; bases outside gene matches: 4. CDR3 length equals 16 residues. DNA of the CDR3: TGTGCTAGTGGTTTGTCACTAGCGGGAGAGACAGATACGCAGTATTTT. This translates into CASGLSLAGETDTQYF.

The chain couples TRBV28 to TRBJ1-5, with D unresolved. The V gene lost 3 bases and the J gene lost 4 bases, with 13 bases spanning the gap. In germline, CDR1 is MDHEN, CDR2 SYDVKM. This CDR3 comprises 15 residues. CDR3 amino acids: CASSFVKGGNQPQHF. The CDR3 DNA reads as TGTGCCAGCAGTTTCGTGAAGGGCGGGAATCAGCCCCAGCATTTT.

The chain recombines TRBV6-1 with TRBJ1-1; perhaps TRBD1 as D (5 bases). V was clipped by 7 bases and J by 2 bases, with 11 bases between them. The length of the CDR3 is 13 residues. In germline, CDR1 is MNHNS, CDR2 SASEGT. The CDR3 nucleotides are TGTGCCAGCACTAGGGGCCGTAACACTGAAGCTTTCTTT. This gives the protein CASTRGRNTEAFF.

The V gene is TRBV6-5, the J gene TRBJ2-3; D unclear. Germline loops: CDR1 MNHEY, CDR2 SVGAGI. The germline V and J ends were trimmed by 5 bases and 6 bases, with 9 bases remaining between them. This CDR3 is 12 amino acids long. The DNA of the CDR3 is TGTGCCAGCAGTCTAATAGGCGATACGCAGTATTTT. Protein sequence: CASSLIGDTQYF.

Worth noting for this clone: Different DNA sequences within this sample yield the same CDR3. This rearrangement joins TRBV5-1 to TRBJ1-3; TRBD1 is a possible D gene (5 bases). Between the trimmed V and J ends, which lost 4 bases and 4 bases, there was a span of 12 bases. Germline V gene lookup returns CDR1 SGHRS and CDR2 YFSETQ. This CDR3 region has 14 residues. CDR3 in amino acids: CASSPGTDGNTIYF. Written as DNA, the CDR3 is TGCGCCAGCAGCCCGGGGACGGACGGAAACACCATATATTTT.

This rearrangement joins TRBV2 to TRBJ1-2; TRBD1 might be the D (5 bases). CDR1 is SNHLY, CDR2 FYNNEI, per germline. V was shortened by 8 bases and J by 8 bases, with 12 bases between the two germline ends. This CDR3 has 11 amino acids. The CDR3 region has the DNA TGTGCCAGCCCACGGGGGTCAGGCTACACCTTC. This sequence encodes CASPRGSGYTF.

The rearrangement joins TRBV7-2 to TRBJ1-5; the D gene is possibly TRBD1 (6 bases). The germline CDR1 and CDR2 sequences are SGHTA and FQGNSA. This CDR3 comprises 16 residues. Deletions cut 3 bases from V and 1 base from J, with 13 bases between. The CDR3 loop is CASSFRGGGSNQPQHF. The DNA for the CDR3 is TGTGCCAGCAGCTTCCGAGGGGGAGGGAGCAATCAGCCCCAGCATTTT.

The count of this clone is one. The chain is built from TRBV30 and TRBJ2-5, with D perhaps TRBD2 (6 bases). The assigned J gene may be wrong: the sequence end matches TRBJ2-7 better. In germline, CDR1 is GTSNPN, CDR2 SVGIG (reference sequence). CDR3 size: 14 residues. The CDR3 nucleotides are TGTGCCTGGACCCGGTCGGGAGTCACCTACGAGCAGTACTTC. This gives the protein CAWTRSGVTYEQYF.

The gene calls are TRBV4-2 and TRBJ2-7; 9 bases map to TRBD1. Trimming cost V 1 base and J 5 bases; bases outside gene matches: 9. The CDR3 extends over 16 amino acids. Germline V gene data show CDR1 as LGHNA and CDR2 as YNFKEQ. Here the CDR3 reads CASSQGGGTGSDEQYF. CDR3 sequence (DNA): TGTGCCAGCAGCCAAGGAGGCGGGACAGGGAGTGACGAGCAGTACTTC.

The CDR3 here is CASSYSAGGGNQPQHF. The CDR3 DNA sequence: TGTGCCAGCAGTTACTCGGCAGGGGGAGGCAATCAGCCCCAGCATTTT. The chain couples TRBV6-5 to TRBJ1-5, with TRBD1 matching 7 bases. The CDR3 is made up of 16 amino acids. Trimming at V came to 0 bases and at J to 2 bases, leaving 4 bases not matched to a gene. CDR1 and CDR2 (germline): MNHEY, SVGAGI.

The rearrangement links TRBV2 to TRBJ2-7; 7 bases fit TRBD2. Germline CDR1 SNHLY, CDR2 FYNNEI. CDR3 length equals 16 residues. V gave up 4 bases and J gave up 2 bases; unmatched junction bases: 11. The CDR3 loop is CASSGPGTTPPYEQYF. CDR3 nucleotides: TGTGCCAGCAGTGGGCCGGGGACTACTCCCCCCTACGAGCAGTACTTC.

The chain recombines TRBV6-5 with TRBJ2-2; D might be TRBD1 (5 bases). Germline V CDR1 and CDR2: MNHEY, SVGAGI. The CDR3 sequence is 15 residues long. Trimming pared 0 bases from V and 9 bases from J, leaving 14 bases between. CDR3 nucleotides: TGTGCCAGCAGTTACTCGAGGACACTTATCCGGGAGCTGTTTTTT. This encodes CASSYSRTLIRELFF.

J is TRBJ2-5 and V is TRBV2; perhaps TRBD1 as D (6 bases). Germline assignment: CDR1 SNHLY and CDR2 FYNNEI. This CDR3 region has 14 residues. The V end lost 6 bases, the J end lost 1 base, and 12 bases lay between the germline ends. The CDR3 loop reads CASSLRGFQETQYF. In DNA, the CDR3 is TGTGCCAGCAGCCTAAGGGGGTTCCAAGAGACCCAGTACTTC.

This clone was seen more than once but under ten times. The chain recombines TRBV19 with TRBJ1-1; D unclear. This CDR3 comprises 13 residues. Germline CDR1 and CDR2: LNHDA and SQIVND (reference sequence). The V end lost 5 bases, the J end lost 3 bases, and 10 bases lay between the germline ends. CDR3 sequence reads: CASSVWVHTEAFF. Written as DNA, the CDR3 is TGTGCCAGTAGTGTTTGGGTGCACACTGAAGCTTTCTTT.

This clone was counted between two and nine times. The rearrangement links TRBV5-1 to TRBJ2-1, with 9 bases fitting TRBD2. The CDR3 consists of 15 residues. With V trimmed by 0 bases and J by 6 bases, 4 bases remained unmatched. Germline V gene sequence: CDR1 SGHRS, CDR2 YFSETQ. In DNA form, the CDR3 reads TGCGCCAGCAGCTTGGGGGGACTAGCCTCCAATGAGCAGTTCTTC. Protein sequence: CASSLGGLASNEQFF.

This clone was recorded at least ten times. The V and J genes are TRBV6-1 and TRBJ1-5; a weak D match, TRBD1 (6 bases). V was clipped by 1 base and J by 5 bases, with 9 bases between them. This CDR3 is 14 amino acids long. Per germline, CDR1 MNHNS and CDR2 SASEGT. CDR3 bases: TGTGCCAGCAGTGAAGGGGACACCCATCAGCCCCAGCATTTT. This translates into CASSEGDTHQPQHF.

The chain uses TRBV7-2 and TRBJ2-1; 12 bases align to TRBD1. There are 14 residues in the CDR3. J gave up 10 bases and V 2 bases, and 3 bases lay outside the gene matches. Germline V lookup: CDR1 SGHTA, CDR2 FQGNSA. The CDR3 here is CASSLRDRGREQFF. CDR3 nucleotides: TGTGCCAGCAGCTTAAGGGACAGGGGGCGAGAGCAGTTCTTC.

CDR3 loop: CASTSGSSYNEQFF. CDR3 DNA sequence: TGTGCCAGCACTAGCGGGAGCTCCTACAATGAGCAGTTCTTC. This chain connects TRBV27 to TRBJ2-1; 10 nucleotides match TRBD2. The CDR3 length is 14 residues. The germline V gene has CDR1 MNHEY and CDR2 SMNVEV (reference sequence). J was trimmed by 0 bases and V by 7 bases; bases with no gene match: 0.

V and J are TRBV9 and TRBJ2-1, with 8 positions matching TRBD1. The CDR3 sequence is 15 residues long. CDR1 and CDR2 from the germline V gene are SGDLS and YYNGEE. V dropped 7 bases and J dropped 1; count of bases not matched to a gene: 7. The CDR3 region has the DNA TGTGCCAGCGGGGGGAGACAGGGGTCCTACAATGAGCAGTTCTTC. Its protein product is CASGGRQGSYNEQFF. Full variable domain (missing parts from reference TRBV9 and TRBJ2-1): DSGVTQTPKHLITATGQRVTLRCSPRSGDLSVYWYQQSLDQGLQFLIQYYNGEERAKGNILERFSAQQFPDLHSELNLSSLELGDSALYFCASGGRQGSYNEQFFGPGTRLTVL.